The 21 T cell receptor beta chains given below trace back to one sample, sequenced in a study of OX40 agonist ivuxolimab in advanced cancers. TCRdb's copy holds only in-frame clones and misses some; the assay was immunoSEQ multiplex PCR. The top ten clones hold approximately 0.3% of a sample with 150,000 to 190,000 clones, roughly 94% of them seen once. Source: CD4+ or CD8+ T cells sorted from blood, taken in a trial of the OX40 agonist ivuxolimab. Source of these receptors: an adult with an advanced solid tumor such as melanoma, head and neck, liver or kidney cancer.

Concerning this clone itself: Additional DNA sequences in this sample encode the identical CDR3. The chain recombines TRBV5-1 with TRBJ2-5; possible D gene TRBD2, 5 bases. The CDR3 contains 12 residues. CDR1 is SGHRS, CDR2 YFSETQ, per germline. V lost 0 bases and J lost 5, with 5 bases in between. For the CDR3, the DNA is TGCGCCAGCAGCTTGGCGGGGGAGACCCAGTACTTC. Its translation is CASSLAGETQYF.

The chain recombines TRBV7-3 with TRBJ2-2; tentative D call: TRBD1 (6 bases). Germline V gene sequence: CDR1 SGHTA, CDR2 FQGTGA. The V and J ends lost 5 bases and 7 bases respectively, with 14 bases between them. This CDR3 region has 14 residues. CDR3 in DNA: TGTGCCAGCAGCCCCCGACAGGTTTACGGGGAGCTGTTTTTT. Its protein is CASSPRQVYGELFF.

The V and J genes are TRBV18 and TRBJ2-5; 12 nucleotides line up with TRBD2. After removal of 0 bases from V and 1 base from J, the junction contained 0 bases not matched to a gene. This CDR3 is built from 16 residues. Looked up from germline, CDR1 is KGHSH and CDR2 is LQKENI. The CDR3 DNA reads TGTGCCAGCTCACCACCGGGACTAGCGGGCCAAGAGACCCAGTACTTC. It yields the protein CASSPPGLAGQETQYF.

V usage is TRBV25-1 and J usage is TRBJ2-7; maybe TRBD1 (5 bases). This CDR3 has 16 residues. The germline V gene has CDR1 MGHDK and CDR2 SYGVNS. V shed 4 bases and J shed 4 bases, with 20 bases lying between them. The CDR3 sequence is CASSGVDISFPYEQYF. CDR3 bases: TGTGCCAGCAGTGGAGTGGACATTAGCTTCCCGTACGAGCAGTACTTC.

Points on this clone: An end of the junction does not agree with germline; a read error may underlie this. The V and J genes are TRBV7-7 and TRBJ2-7; the D gene is possibly TRBD2 (5 bases). Germline V gene lookup returns CDR1 SSHAT and CDR2 FNYEAQ (reference sequence). The CDR3 loop spans 15 amino acids. Here the CDR3 reads CASSLRTGSSYEQYF. In DNA form, the CDR3 reads TGTGCTAGCAGCTTACGGACGGGGAGCTCCTACGAGCAGTACTTC.

This sequence joins TRBV7-2 and TRBJ2-2, with 14 nucleotides matching TRBD2. The CDR3 spans 15 residues. The germline V gene has CDR1 SGHTA and CDR2 FQGNSA. The J segment lost 7 bases and the V segment lost 3 bases, leaving 1 base of the junction unmatched. As DNA, the CDR3 is TGTGCCAGCAGCTTGGGACTAGCGGGGGTCGGGGAGCTGTTTTTT. It codes for CASSLGLAGVGELFF. The whole variable domain, filled in from reference TRBV7-2 and TRBJ2-2, reads GAGVSQSPSNKVTEKGKDVELRCDPISGHTALYWYRQSLGQGLEFLIYFQGNSAPDKSGLPSDRFSAERTGGSVSTLTIQRTQQEDSAVYLCASSLGLAGVGELFFGEGSRLTVL.

V usage is TRBV7-2 and J usage is TRBJ1-5; D is unresolved. Per germline, CDR1 SGHTA and CDR2 FQGNSA. There are 15 residues in the CDR3. V was cut by 0 bases and J by 3 bases, with 9 bases left in between. The chain's CDR3 is CASSLARTDNQPQHF. CDR3 sequence (DNA): TGTGCCAGCAGCTTAGCTCGGACGGACAATCAGCCCCAGCATTTT.

The chain combines TRBV6-5 with TRBJ2-4, with D possibly TRBD2 on 5 matching bases. Deletions cut 7 bases from V and 6 bases from J, with 16 bases between. The CDR3 is 14 residues long. Germline loops: CDR1 MNHEY, CDR2 SVGAGI. The CDR3 reads CASMRTTGRNIQYF. For the CDR3, the DNA is TGTGCCAGCATGAGGACGACGGGGAGAAACATTCAGTACTTC.

The chain recombines TRBV28 with TRBJ2-7; D remains ambiguous. The CDR3 runs to 12 residues. From germline, CDR1 is MDHEN and CDR2 SYDVKM. V lost 6 bases and J lost 6, with 12 bases in between. CDR3 bases: TGTGCCAGCAGGATTGCTGGGGTCGAGCAGTACTTC. This gives the protein CASRIAGVEQYF. Combining the CDR3 with reference TRBV28 and TRBJ2-7 gives the whole variable domain DVKVTQSSRYLVKRTGEKVFLECVQDMDHENMFWYRQDPGLGLRLIYFSYDVKMKEKGDIPEGYSVSREKKERFSLILESASTNQTSMYLCASRIAGVEQYFGPGTRLTVT.

The rearrangement uses TRBV11-3 and TRBJ1-1; 10 bases line up with TRBD1. Germline assignment: CDR1 SGHNT and CDR2 YENEEA. Unmatched junction bases numbered 8, after V lost 8 bases and J lost 5 bases. The CDR3 loop spans 14 amino acids. The CDR3 region is CASRPGQGKTEAFF. CDR3 nucleotides: TGTGCCAGCCGTCCGGGACAGGGGAAGACTGAAGCTTTCTTT.

V is TRBV7-2 and J is TRBJ1-5; 11 bases are a match to TRBD1. The CDR3 loop spans 15 amino acids. CDR1 is SGHTA, CDR2 FQGNSA, per germline. The trim removed 7 bases at V and 4 bases at J, leaving 6 bases unmatched. The CDR3 loop reads CASTRTGGLNQPQHF. The CDR3 bases are TGTGCCAGCACCCGGACAGGGGGCTTGAATCAGCCCCAGCATTTT.

The genes are TRBV19 and TRBJ2-7; TRBD1 matches 8 bases. The CDR3 has 14 residues. V was clipped by 6 bases and J by 3 bases; unmatched bases: 7. The germline CDR1 and CDR2 sequences are LNHDA and SQIVND (reference sequence). CDR3 coding DNA: TGTGCCAGTAGCACCAGGGGGACAGGCTACGAGCAGTACTTC. Amino acid sequence: CASSTRGTGYEQYF. Based on the CDR3 plus reference TRBV19 and TRBJ2-7, the full variable domain is DGGITQSPKYLFRKEGQNVTLSCEQNLNHDAMYWYRQDPGQGLRLIYYSQIVNDFQKGDIAEGYSVSREKKESFPLTVTSAQKNPTAFYLCASSTRGTGYEQYFGPGTRLTVT.

The chain recombines TRBV10-3 with TRBJ1-2; weak D call: TRBD1 (5 bases). V was shortened by 6 bases and J by 4 bases, with 12 bases between the two germline ends. The CDR3 sequence is 13 residues long. Per the germline V gene, CDR1 is ENHRY and CDR2 is SYGVKD. As DNA, the CDR3 is TGTGCCATCAGGCCCTCGACAGCCTATGGCTACACCTTC. The encoded protein is CAIRPSTAYGYTF.

This clone appeared a few times. This chain uses TRBV9 with TRBJ2-3, with D perhaps assigned TRBD1 or TRBD2 (5 bases each). Trimming shortened V by 7 bases and J by 2 bases, and 11 bases separated the two germline ends. Germline V gene data show CDR1 as SGDLS and CDR2 as YYNGEE. The CDR3 runs to 13 residues. CDR3 sequence (DNA): TGTGCCAGCGGGGGTGGCCCCACAGATACGCAGTATTTT. It is translated as CASGGGPTDTQYF.

CDR3 sequence reads: CASSPSWANEKLFF. CDR3 DNA sequence: TGTGCCAGCAGCCCGTCGTGGGCTAATGAAAAACTGTTTTTT. The chain is built from TRBV9 and TRBJ1-4, with no clear D. The CDR3 extends over 14 amino acids. Germline-derived CDR1 and CDR2 are SGDLS and YYNGEE. V lost 4 bases and J 3 bases, leaving 10 bases between the germline ends.

This chain connects TRBV7-2 to TRBJ1-4; a possible D gene is TRBD1 (5 bases). The V and J ends lost 5 bases and 14 bases respectively, with 21 bases between them. Germline CDR1 SGHTA, CDR2 FQGNSA. CDR3 size: 14 residues. Here the CDR3 reads CASSPLARDGPLFF. The CDR3 region has the DNA TGTGCCAGCAGCCCTTTGGCACGGGACGGGCCGCTGTTTTTT.

This chain links TRBV27 with TRBJ1-4, with D perhaps matching TRBD1 (6 bases). Trimming left V 3 bases short and J 13 bases short, with 15 bases between. Germline lookup yields CDR1 MNHEY and CDR2 SMNVEV (reference sequence). This CDR3 contains 13 residues. CDR3 amino acids: CASSLAVRGRLFF. Here the CDR3 DNA reads TGTGCCAGCAGTTTGGCAGTCAGGGGTAGACTGTTTTTT.

This clone occurred a few times. The V call is TRBV6-1, the J call TRBJ1-5; D ambiguous. In germline, CDR1 is MNHNS, CDR2 SASEGT. The CDR3 consists of 11 residues. The germline V and J ends were trimmed by 3 bases and 7 bases, with 4 bases remaining between them. The CDR3 spells CASSERQPQHF. DNA for the CDR3: TGTGCCAGCAGTGAGCGCCAGCCCCAGCATTTT.

The V and J genes are TRBV11-2 and TRBJ2-1; the D gene is possibly TRBD2 (5 bases). The CDR3 has 15 amino acids. The V end was cut by 6 bases, the J end by 9 bases, with 21 bases between. CDR1 SGHAT and CDR2 FQNNGV come from the germline V gene. DNA of the CDR3: TGTGCCAGCAGATCGTTACGGACTGGCCCCCCTGAGCAGTTCTTC. The encoded protein is CASRSLRTGPPEQFF.

V and J are TRBV7-2 and TRBJ2-1; the D gene is possibly TRBD1 (6 bases). This CDR3 has 14 amino acids. Per the germline V gene, CDR1 is SGHTA and CDR2 is FQGNSA. Trimming pared 3 bases from V and 4 bases from J, leaving 10 bases between. CDR3: CASSFTGPYNEQFF. CDR3 DNA sequence: TGTGCCAGCAGCTTCACAGGGCCGTACAATGAGCAGTTCTTC.

V is TRBV28 and J is TRBJ2-7; unclear D gene. The CDR3 consists of 12 residues. V gave up 7 bases and J gave up 2 bases, with 9 bases separating them. Germline CDR1 and CDR2: MDHEN and SYDVKM. CDR3 sequence reads: CASKEVTYEQYF. The CDR3 DNA reads as TGTGCCAGCAAGGAAGTTACCTACGAGCAGTACTTC.